These 10 T cell receptor beta chains were all obtained from the same sample, sequenced in a study of OX40 agonist ivuxolimab in advanced cancers. TCRdb's copy holds only in-frame clones and misses some; the assay was immunoSEQ multiplex PCR. The data show nearly 90,000 clones, 87% seen once. The material sequenced was CD4+ or CD8+ T cells sorted from blood, taken in a trial of the OX40 agonist ivuxolimab. These receptors came from an adult with an advanced solid tumor such as melanoma, head and neck, liver or kidney cancer.

The rearrangement joins TRBV30 to TRBJ2-5; a weak D match, TRBD1 (6 bases). This CDR3 is built from 13 residues. Germline V lookup: CDR1 GTSNPN, CDR2 SVGIG (reference sequence). V was shortened by 3 bases and J by 4 bases, with 12 bases between the two germline ends. The CDR3 DNA reads as TGTGCCTGGAGGGGCACAGGGACAGAGACCCAGTACTTC. Translating gives CAWRGTGTETQYF.

The CDR3 DNA sequence: TGTGCCAGCAGTCGAAACACTGAAGCTTTCTTT. It yields the protein CASSRNTEAFF. The V call is TRBV7-9, the J call TRBJ1-1; D not certain. CDR3 length: 11 amino acids. Germline V gene data show CDR1 as SEHNR and CDR2 as FQNEAQ (reference sequence). V lost 6 bases to trimming and J lost 2 bases, with 4 bases between them.

The rearrangement links TRBV7-2 to TRBJ2-2, with D unclear. The length of the CDR3 is 15 residues. V lost 2 bases and J lost 0, with 7 bases in between. Germline V gene data show CDR1 as SGHTA and CDR2 as FQGNSA. The CDR3 nucleotides read TGTGCCAGCAGCTTACAGGTTTCGAACACCGGGGAGCTGTTTTTT. It is translated as CASSLQVSNTGELFF. Looking up the rest from reference TRBV7-2 and TRBJ2-2 gives the full variable domain: GAGVSQSPSNKVTEKGKDVELRCDPISGHTALYWYRQSLGQGLEFLIYFQGNSAPDKSGLPSDRFSAERTGGSVSTLTIQRTQQEDSAVYLCASSLQVSNTGELFFGEGSRLTVL.

Only one count was recorded for this clone. The chain has TRBV11-2 and TRBJ2-3, with 11 bases aligning to TRBD2. The CDR3 length is 16 residues. V was clipped by 2 bases and J by 4 bases; unmatched bases: 5. Per the germline V gene, CDR1 is SGHAT and CDR2 is FQNNGV. The CDR3 DNA reads as TGTGCCAGCAGCTTAAGGCTAGCGGGGGGACCAGATACGCAGTATTTT. The encoded protein is CASSLRLAGGPDTQYF.

The chain has TRBV5-1 and TRBJ1-4; 9 bases are shared with TRBD1. The CDR3 totals 18 residues. Germline V gene data show CDR1 as SGHRS and CDR2 as YFSETQ. The V segment lost 4 bases and the J segment 0 bases; nucleotides outside the gene matches: 10. The CDR3 is CASSIQGARGATNEKLFF. The CDR3 nucleotides are TGCGCCAGCAGCATACAGGGGGCGCGGGGGGCAACTAATGAAAAACTGTTTTTT.

The rearrangement joins TRBV27 to TRBJ2-7; D unresolved. Germline CDR1 is MNHEY and CDR2 is SMNVEV (reference sequence). With 5 bases removed from V and 0 bases from J, the gap between germline ends came to 11 bases. This CDR3 has 14 residues. The CDR3 region has the DNA TGTGCCAGCAGTCGGCAGGCGAGCTCCTACGAGCAGTACTTC. Translating gives CASSRQASSYEQYF.

The J gene is TRBJ1-2, the V gene TRBV7-3; D not certain. V was pared by 3 bases and J by 8 bases, with 13 bases between. The CDR3 spans 13 residues. The germline V gene has CDR1 SGHTA and CDR2 FQGTGA. The CDR3 loop reads CASSLNKAGGYTF. In DNA, the CDR3 is TGTGCCAGCAGCTTGAATAAGGCGGGCGGCTACACCTTC.

The chain combines TRBV13 with TRBJ1-6; no definite D call. Germline V gives CDR1 PRHDT, CDR2 FYEKMQ (reference sequence). Trimming removed 3 bases at V and 10 bases at J, with 16 bases between. CDR3 size: 15 residues. The CDR3 nucleotides are TGTGCCAGCAGCTTTCGGGCAGGAGGGAACTCACCCCTCCACTTT. The encoded protein is CASSFRAGGNSPLHF.

The V and J genes are TRBV5-1 and TRBJ1-1; tentative D call: TRBD1 (5 bases). Trimming cost V 0 bases and J 1 base, with 10 bases left between them. This CDR3 spans 15 amino acids. Per the germline V gene, CDR1 is SGHRS and CDR2 is YFSETQ. The CDR3 DNA follows: TGCGCCAGCAGCTTGGACAGGTCGGCGAACACTGAAGCTTTCTTT. This gives the protein CASSLDRSANTEAFF.

The chain uses TRBV4-1 and TRBJ2-7, with a possible D match to TRBD1 (5 bases). Deletions cut 6 bases from V and 0 bases from J, with 15 bases between. There are 15 residues in the CDR3. Germline-derived CDR1 and CDR2 are MGHRA and YSYEKL. The CDR3 is CASSRPGIHSYEQYF. The CDR3 nucleotides are TGCGCCAGCAGTCGACCAGGGATCCACTCCTACGAGCAGTACTTC.